The entry below describes one T cell receptor (beta chain). These data belong to a study of blood T cell repertoires in COVID-19. This CDR3 is built from 13 residues. The V and J ends lost 6 bases and 8 bases respectively, with 14 bases between them. Assay used: immunoSEQ multiplex PCR; TCRdb lists only in-frame clones, some missing. The sample yields some 96,000 clones, under 90% seen once. V gene TRBV12-3 or TRBV12-4 combines with J gene TRBJ1-5; possibly TRBD1 for D (5 bases). Sequenced input: peripheral blood. The receptor was derived from a human donor in a cohort sampled during active COVID-19. CDR3 DNA sequence: TGTGCCAGCAGCTCTGGGGCCAGGGAGCCCCAGCATTTT. This codes for CASSSGAREPQHF.